The clone carrying this TCR beta chain has only a few counts. Preparing the TCRbeta library involved the use of unique molecular identifiers. From the PCR reads, TCRdb called clonotypes with MiXCR, one entry per CDR3 protein. The table lists some 520,000 distinct CDR3 sequences, approximately 29% of them singletons. These data originate in a study of T-cell reconstitution after alpha-beta-depleted transplantation in children. The CDR3 is 18 amino acids. The J segment lost 1 base and the V segment lost 1 base, leaving 12 bases of the junction unmatched. In germline, CDR1 is DFQATT, CDR2 SNEGSKA (reference sequence).

This chain joins TRBV20-1 and TRBJ2-5; 10 bases fit TRBD2. This receptor was obtained from a human donor who donated a stem cell graft to a child with aplastic anemia. The source material was PBMCs from the stem cell graft donor, sampled from the stem cell graft. The CDR3 spells CSARGLAGEEGFQETQYF. The CDR3, as DNA: TGCAGTGCTAGAGGGCTAGCGGGAGAAGAGGGGTTCCAAGAGACCCAGTACTTC.